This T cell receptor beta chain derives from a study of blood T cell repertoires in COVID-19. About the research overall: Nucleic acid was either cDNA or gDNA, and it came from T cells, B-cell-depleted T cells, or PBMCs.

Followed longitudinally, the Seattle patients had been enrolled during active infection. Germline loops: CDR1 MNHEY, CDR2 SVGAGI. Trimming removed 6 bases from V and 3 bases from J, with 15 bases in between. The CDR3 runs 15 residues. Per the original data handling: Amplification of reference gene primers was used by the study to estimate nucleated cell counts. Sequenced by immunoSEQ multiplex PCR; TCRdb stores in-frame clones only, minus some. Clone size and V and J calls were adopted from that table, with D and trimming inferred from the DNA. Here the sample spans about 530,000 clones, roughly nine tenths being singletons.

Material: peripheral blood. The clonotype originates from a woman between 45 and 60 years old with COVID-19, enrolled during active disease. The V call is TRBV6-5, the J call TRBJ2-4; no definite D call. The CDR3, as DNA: TGTGCCAGCAGCGTAACGGTATCGAGCAAAAACATTCAGTACTTC. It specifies CASSVTVSSKNIQYF.